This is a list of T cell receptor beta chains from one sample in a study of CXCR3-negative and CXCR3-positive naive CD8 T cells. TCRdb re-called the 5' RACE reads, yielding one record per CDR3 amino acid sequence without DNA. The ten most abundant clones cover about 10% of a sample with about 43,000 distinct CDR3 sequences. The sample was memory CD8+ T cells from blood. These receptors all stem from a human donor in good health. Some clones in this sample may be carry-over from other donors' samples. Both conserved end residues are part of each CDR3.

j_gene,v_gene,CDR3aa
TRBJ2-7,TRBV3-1,CASSIRDRGHREQYF
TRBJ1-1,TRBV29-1,CSFPEGTEASF
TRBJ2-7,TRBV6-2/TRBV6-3,CASSYQGGGSYEQYF
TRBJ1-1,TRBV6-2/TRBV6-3,CASSYPPVLRDTEAFF
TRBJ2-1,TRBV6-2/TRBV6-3,CASSYSGANEQFF
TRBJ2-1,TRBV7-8,CASSPRGGSSPEQFF
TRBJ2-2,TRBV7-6,CASSLAETGLENTGELFF
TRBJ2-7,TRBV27,CASSSDPTYEQYF
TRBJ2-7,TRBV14,CASSQDQGRGEQYF
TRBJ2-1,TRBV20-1,CSASFQGAGGPSYNEQFF
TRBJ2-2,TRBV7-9,CASSSTSPDTGELFF
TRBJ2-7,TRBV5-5,CASSLQGASSYEQYF
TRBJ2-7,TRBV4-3,CASSQYLRNPYEQYF
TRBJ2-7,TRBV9,CASSVSGGLEQYF
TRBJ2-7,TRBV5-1,CASSLVDRPYEQYF
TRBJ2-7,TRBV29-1,CSVEGVSSYEQYF
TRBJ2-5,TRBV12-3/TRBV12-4,CASSLVGWETQYF
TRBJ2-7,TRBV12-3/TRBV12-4,CASSWGQAYEQYF
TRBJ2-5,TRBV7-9,CASSYSGTQETQYF
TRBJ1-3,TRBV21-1,CASSQRWGSSGNTIYF
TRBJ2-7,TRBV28,CASSFLRGYEQYF
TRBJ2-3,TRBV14,CASSHDRGDTQYF
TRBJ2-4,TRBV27,CASSLSGSKNIQYF
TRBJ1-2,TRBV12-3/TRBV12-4,CASSLEPDYGYTF
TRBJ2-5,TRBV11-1,CATQDYLETQYF
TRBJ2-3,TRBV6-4,CASSEAGLAPDTQYF
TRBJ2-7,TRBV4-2,CASSQVLGVEQYF
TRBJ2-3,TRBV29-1,CSVEDHASGMGTTDTQYF
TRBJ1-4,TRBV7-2,CASSFHDRGTTTNEKLFF
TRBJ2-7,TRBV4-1,CASSQRQTENYEQYF
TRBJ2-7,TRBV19,CASSSNSYEQYF
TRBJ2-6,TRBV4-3,CASSQEMGSGANVLTF
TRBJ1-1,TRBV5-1,CASSPGQYRNTEAFF
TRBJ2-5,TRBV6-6,CASSPGTIRYF
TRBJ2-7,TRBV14,CASSQNTYEQYF
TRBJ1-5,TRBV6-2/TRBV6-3,CASRDLGQYSNQPQHF
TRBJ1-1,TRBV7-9,CASSRGDTEAFF
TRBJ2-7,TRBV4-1,CASSQGTGVHEQYF
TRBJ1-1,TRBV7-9,CASRSRDRGEAFF
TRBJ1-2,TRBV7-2,CASSPTGSNYGYTF
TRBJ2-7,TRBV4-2,CASSQDVDPIYEQYF
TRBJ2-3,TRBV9,CASSSWATDTQYF
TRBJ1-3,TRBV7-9,CASSYESRGTGNTIYF
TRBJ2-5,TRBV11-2,CASSLGPWEEYQETQYF
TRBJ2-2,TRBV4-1,CASSQKGGLNTGELFF
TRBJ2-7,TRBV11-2,CASSPWGEQYF